One and the same sample provided the 22 T cell receptor beta chains below, sequenced in a study of technical replicates of blood from several donors. Repertoires were generated with immunoSEQ multiplex PCR, while TCRdb's copy carries only in-frame clones and drops some. The sample yields around 78,000 clones, around 94% seen once. Material for sequencing was T cells isolated from PBMCs. Receptors originate from a human donor in good health.

The genes are TRBV27 and TRBJ1-1; TRBD1 matches 12 bases. Germline V gives CDR1 MNHEY, CDR2 SMNVEV (reference sequence). The CDR3 extends over 18 amino acids. With 8 bases clipped from V and 0 bases from J, the junction kept 13 bases outside the gene matches. In nucleotides, the CDR3 is TGTGCCAGCCGCCCCCGGGACAGGGGGCTGACCATGAACACTGAAGCTTTCTTT. Its translation: CASRPRDRGLTMNTEAFF.

The rearrangement joins TRBV12-2 to TRBJ1-2; the DNA was not used to check the table's D call, TRBD1. TRBV12-2 is a known pseudogene. The CDR3 is 18 amino acids. The CDR3 DNA is TGTGCAAGTCGCTTAGCGAAAGGACAGCTTCTCCTTAACTATGGCTACACCTTC. Translated: CASRLAKGQLLLNYGYTF.

The DNA for the CDR3 is TGTGCCAGCCGACGCAGGGGAGGCAATCAGCCCCAGCATTTT. Its protein is CASRRRGGNQPQHF. This rearrangement joins TRBV2 to TRBJ1-5, with D maybe TRBD1 (6 bases). Germline V gene data show CDR1 as SNHLY and CDR2 as FYNNEI. Trimming took 8 bases from V and 2 from J, leaving 13 bases between them. CDR3 length: 14 amino acids.

CDR3 nucleotides: TGTGCCAGCAGAGTAGGGGGCGCAGAGACCCAGTACTTC. It translates to CASRVGGAETQYF. The J gene is TRBJ2-5, the V gene TRBV27, with TRBD1 matching over 7 bases. The CDR3 totals 13 residues. The ends lost 6 bases at V and 4 bases at J; junction bases unmatched: 5. Germline V gives CDR1 MNHEY, CDR2 SMNVEV (reference sequence).

The CDR3 DNA is TGTGCCAGCAGTTACTCCCCCATCTATGGCTACACCTTC. Protein product: CASSYSPIYGYTF. The chain has TRBV6-5 and TRBJ1-2; D is unresolved. The V and J ends lost 0 bases and 4 bases respectively, with 6 bases between them. This CDR3 has 13 residues. Per the germline V gene, CDR1 is MNHEY and CDR2 is SVGAGI.

The J gene is TRBJ1-6, the V gene TRBV10-2; TRBD1 agrees at 8 bases. Germline trimming cut 6 bases from V and 9 bases from J; bases unmatched to any gene: 19. The CDR3 contains 18 residues. Germline V gives CDR1 WSHSY, CDR2 SAAADI. The CDR3 spells CASSRGPSDSVSSSPLHF. The CDR3 nucleotides are TGCGCCAGCAGCAGGGGGCCGAGCGATAGTGTTTCTAGTTCACCCCTCCACTTT.

The V call is TRBV30, the J call TRBJ1-2; D is perhaps TRBD1 (6 bases). Germline V lookup: CDR1 GTSNPN, CDR2 SVGIG (reference sequence). The CDR3 sequence is 15 residues long. Trimming removed 1 base at V and 2 bases at J, with 14 bases between. CDR3 sequence: CAWSGVRGGNYGYTF. The CDR3 DNA is TGTGCCTGGAGTGGGGTGAGAGGGGGAAACTATGGCTACACCTTC.

The V call is TRBV19, the J call TRBJ2-7, with 11 bases fitting TRBD2. The germline gives CDR1 LNHDA, CDR2 SQIVND (reference sequence). After removal of 6 bases from V and 0 bases from J, the junction contained 4 bases not matched to a gene. The CDR3 consists of 15 residues. CDR3 protein: CASSKGLADSYEQYF. The CDR3 nucleotides are TGTGCCAGTAGCAAGGGACTAGCGGACTCCTACGAGCAGTACTTC.

V usage is TRBV27 and J usage is TRBJ2-5; 13 bases map to TRBD2. The V and J ends lost 3 bases and 5 bases, in that order; junction bases with no gene match: 9. Per germline, CDR1 MNHEY and CDR2 SMNVEV (reference sequence). This CDR3 region has 17 residues. The CDR3, as DNA: TGTGCCAGCAGTTTCACTAGCGGGAGGGCCCAAGTCGAGACCCAGTACTTC. It yields the protein CASSFTSGRAQVETQYF.

V gene TRBV6-5 combines with J gene TRBJ1-1; TRBD1 might be the D (5 bases). Germline V gene sequence: CDR1 MNHEY, CDR2 SVGAGI. Trimming removed 8 bases at V and 4 bases at J, with 11 bases between. The CDR3 consists of 12 residues. CDR3 region: CASQQGGTEAFF. CDR3 coding DNA: TGTGCCAGCCAGCAGGGAGGCACTGAAGCTTTCTTT.

This clone was seen only once. This chain joins TRBV5-1 and TRBJ2-7; TRBD2 matches 8 bases. V dropped 4 bases and J dropped 5; count of bases not matched to a gene: 11. CDR3 length: 15 residues. Germline V lookup: CDR1 SGHRS, CDR2 YFSETQ. Here the CDR3 reads CASSGSNGREHEQYF. Written as DNA, the CDR3 is TGCGCCAGCAGCGGTTCGAACGGGAGGGAGCACGAGCAGTACTTC.

J is TRBJ2-7 and V is TRBV7-9; D gene unclear. CDR1 is SEHNR and CDR2 is FQNEAQ in the germline V gene (reference sequence). The CDR3 consists of 11 residues. Trimming cost V 2 bases and J 5 bases, with 4 bases left between them. CDR3 region: CASSLIDEQYF. The CDR3 DNA sequence: TGTGCCAGCAGCTTAATAGACGAGCAGTACTTC.

The genes are TRBV6-5 and TRBJ2-1; 10 positions match TRBD1. The germline V gene encodes CDR1 MNHEY and CDR2 SVGAGI. The CDR3 sequence is 13 residues long. The V segment lost 2 bases and the J segment 12 bases; nucleotides outside the gene matches: 4. CDR3 sequence reads: CASSYPGTGVQFF. CDR3 nucleotide sequence: TGTGCCAGCAGTTACCCCGGGACAGGGGTGCAGTTCTTC.

The gene calls are TRBV7-2 and TRBJ1-3, with 7 bases lining up with TRBD1. CDR1 is SGHTA, CDR2 FQGNSA, per germline. Trimming removed 1 base from V and 0 bases from J; junction bases left unmatched: 3. CDR3 length: 16 amino acids. CDR3 sequence: CASSLVGTVSGNTIYF. The CDR3, as DNA: TGTGCCAGCAGCTTAGTCGGGACAGTCTCTGGAAACACCATATATTTT.

This clone was detected only once. The rearrangement joins TRBV5-4 to TRBJ2-3, with a tentative D call TRBD1 (5 bases). Between the trimmed V and J ends, which lost 3 bases and 4 bases, there was a span of 12 bases. This CDR3 region has 14 residues. Germline loops: CDR1 SGHNT, CDR2 YYREEE (reference sequence). CDR3 sequence: CASSSGQGADTQYF. CDR3 DNA: TGTGCCAGCAGCTCCGGGCAGGGCGCAGATACGCAGTATTTT.

The genes are TRBV19 and TRBJ1-5; D remains unclear. The CDR3 has 14 residues. The germline V and J ends were trimmed by 7 bases and 3 bases, with 13 bases remaining between them. Germline V gives CDR1 LNHDA, CDR2 SQIVND (reference sequence). The CDR3 DNA is TGTGCCAGTAATAAGGGAGGCTACAATCAGCCCCAGCATTTT. This gives the protein CASNKGGYNQPQHF.

The genes are TRBV19 and TRBJ1-6; D ambiguous. The CDR3 loop spans 15 amino acids. Trimming removed 3 bases from V and 8 bases from J, with 14 bases in between. The germline CDR1 and CDR2 sequences are LNHDA and SQIVND (reference sequence). CDR3 residues: CASSMSLLRDSPLHF. CDR3 coding DNA: TGTGCCAGTAGTATGTCTCTCCTCCGGGATTCACCCCTCCACTTT.

The chain has TRBV7-9 and TRBJ1-5; D gene uncertain. The CDR3 sequence is 15 residues long. Trimming pared 6 bases from V and 9 bases from J, leaving 21 bases between. Germline CDR1 and CDR2: SEHNR and FQNEAQ (reference sequence). The CDR3 sequence: CASSPGSQALRPQHF. In DNA, the CDR3 is TGTGCCAGCAGTCCCGGTTCGCAGGCTCTACGGCCCCAGCATTTT.

This clone was counted once. J is TRBJ2-7 and V is TRBV4-1; TRBD2 aligns across 7 bases. Germline-derived CDR1 and CDR2 are MGHRA and YSYEKL. CDR3 length equals 16 residues. The V and J ends lost 1 base and 3 bases, in that order; junction bases with no gene match: 9. DNA for the CDR3: TGCGCCAGCAGCCAAGCCCCTAGCGGAGTTTTCTACGAGCAGTACTTC. Its protein is CASSQAPSGVFYEQYF.

The DNA for the CDR3 is TGCAGCGTTGCCCGCCGACTAGCGGGAAACTACGAGCAGTACTTC. As protein: CSVARRLAGNYEQYF. The chain combines TRBV29-1 with TRBJ2-7, with 11 bases aligning to TRBD2. The germline V gene encodes CDR1 SQVTM and CDR2 ANQGSEA. Losses at the gene ends were 4 bases for V and 3 bases for J; bases not matched to a gene: 8. CDR3 length: 15 amino acids.

The V call is TRBV5-1, the J call TRBJ2-7; 10 nucleotides agree with TRBD1. V shed 6 bases, J shed 5 bases, and the junction held 8 bases outside the gene matches. CDR1 and CDR2 from the germline V gene are SGHRS and YFSETQ. The CDR3 loop spans 14 amino acids. CDR3: CASTPGQGFNEQYF. CDR3 sequence (DNA): TGCGCCAGCACTCCGGGACAGGGGTTCAACGAGCAGTACTTC. The variable domain in full, completed from reference TRBV5-1 and TRBJ2-7, reads KAGVTQTPRYLIKTRGQQVTLSCSPISGHRSVSWYQQTPGQGLQFLFEYFSETQRNKGNFPGRFSGRQFSNSRSEMNVSTLELGDSALYLCASTPGQGFNEQYFGPGTRLTVT.

V usage is TRBV29-1 and J usage is TRBJ1-1; the D is unclear. CDR3 length: 13 residues. The V gene lost 3 bases and the J gene lost 1 base, with 9 bases spanning the gap. The V gene's germline CDR1 is SQVTM and CDR2 ANQGSEA. The CDR3: CSVDGEGNTEAFF. The CDR3 nucleotides are TGCAGCGTTGATGGTGAGGGGAACACTGAAGCTTTCTTT.